A single TCR beta chain is shown here with its context. Antigen unknown. These data belong to a study of CD8+ T cells in alopecia areata. Study-level findings and limits: An increase in clonality over normal scalp was evident in lesional scalp, especially alopecia totalis/universalis.

Sequencing templates came from extracted RNA that was reverse transcribed into cDNA. Clones were sequenced by immunoSEQ multiplex PCR, and TCRdb holds only the in-frame ones, with some missing. The sample lists about 42,000 clones; roughly 90% were seen once. Regarding treatment: oral pan-JAK inhibitor, 5-10 mg twice daily. The sample here was CD8+ T cells sorted from blood, taken at week 24, from a patient treated with tofacitinib. This TCR was recovered from a human donor with alopecia areata.

In DNA form, the CDR3 reads TGTGCCAGCAGGACAGGGATCGGGAATGAGCAGTTCTTC. Its protein product is CASRTGIGNEQFF. V is TRBV6-5 and J is TRBJ2-1; 7 nucleotides align to TRBD1. The CDR3 loop spans 13 amino acids. J was trimmed by 7 bases and V by 6 bases; bases with no gene match: 6. Germline V gene data show CDR1 as MNHEY and CDR2 as SVGAGI.